The 14 T cell receptor beta chains below all came from one sample that was sequenced in a study of T cells after yellow fever vaccination. In TCRdb, the 5' RACE reads were re-called with MiXCR into one record per CDR3 protein. The data contain hundreds of thousands of distinct CDR3 sequences, roughly 14% of them singletons. The sample was PBMCs, taken on the day of the yellow fever booster vaccination. The source is a man younger than 45 who received the YFV17D yellow fever vaccine.

In its sample, this clonotype was seen a few times. The chain links TRBV28 to TRBJ1-2, with 8 bases aligning to TRBD1. CDR1 is MDHEN and CDR2 is SYDVKM in the germline V gene. The V segment lost 6 bases and the J segment 3 bases; nucleotides outside the gene matches: 3. This CDR3 comprises 13 residues. The CDR3 bases are TGTGCCAGCAGGAAACAGGGGGACTATGGCTACACCTTC. Protein product: CASRKQGDYGYTF.

The chain recombines TRBV10-3 with TRBJ2-5; TRBD1 matches at 9 bases. J gave up 5 bases and V 3 bases, and 7 bases lay outside the gene matches. Germline-derived CDR1 and CDR2 are ENHRY and SYGVKD. The CDR3 loop spans 15 amino acids. CDR3 sequence (DNA): TGTGCCATCAGTGACGTGGGGACAGGGAAGGAGACCCAGTACTTC. This encodes CAISDVGTGKETQYF.

This clonotype occurred a few times. The chain uses TRBV24-1 and TRBJ2-1; weak D call: TRBD1 (6 bases). Per the germline V gene, CDR1 is KGHDR and CDR2 is SFDVKD. V was cut by 7 bases and J by 5 bases, with 17 bases left in between. The CDR3 is 15 residues long. For the CDR3, the DNA is TGTGCCACCAGAAGGGCTGCGGACAGCGACAATGAGCAGTTCTTC. Protein product: CATRRAADSDNEQFF.

The J gene is TRBJ2-1, the V gene TRBV20-1, with D unclear. Germline CDR1 and CDR2: DFQATT and SNEGSKA (reference sequence). V lost 6 bases and J lost 4, with 19 bases in between. The length of the CDR3 is 15 residues. CDR3 sequence reads: CSAPPEATDYNEQFF. CDR3 DNA: TGCAGTGCGCCCCCCGAAGCGACTGATTACAATGAGCAGTTCTTC.

This clonotype was observed a handful of times. The chain uses TRBV7-2 and TRBJ1-5; 7 bases agree with TRBD1. Germline V gene sequence: CDR1 SGHTA, CDR2 FQGNSA. The J segment lost 7 bases and the V segment lost 4 bases, leaving 4 bases of the junction unmatched. The length of the CDR3 is 13 residues. CDR3 nucleotide sequence: TGTGCCAGCAGCTCAGGGGGGAGGCAGCCCCAGCATTTT. This gives the protein CASSSGGRQPQHF. Drawing the rest from reference TRBV7-2 and TRBJ1-5, the complete variable domain is GAGVSQSPSNKVTEKGKDVELRCDPISGHTALYWYRQSLGQGLEFLIYFQGNSAPDKSGLPSDRFSAERTGGSVSTLTIQRTQQEDSAVYLCASSSGGRQPQHFGDGTRLSIL.

The chain joins TRBV4-3 to TRBJ2-1; TRBD2 matches at 10 bases. This CDR3 comprises 15 residues. V was pared by 1 base and J by 10 bases, with 7 bases of the junction left unmatched. Germline lookup yields CDR1 LGHNA and CDR2 YSLEER. The CDR3 nucleotides are TGCGCCAGCAGCCAAGTAAGCGGGAGGGCAGAGGAGCAGTTCTTC. It is translated as CASSQVSGRAEEQFF.

This clonotype was counted between two and nine times. The V call is TRBV12-3 or TRBV12-4, the J call TRBJ2-1, with D possibly TRBD2 on 5 matching bases. The CDR3 consists of 11 residues. Between the trimmed V and J ends, which lost 3 bases and 13 bases, there was a span of 10 bases. DNA for the CDR3: TGTGCCAGCAGTTTTGCCGGGGTACAGTTCTTC. This codes for CASSFAGVQFF.

The chain joins TRBV19 to TRBJ2-1; 12 bases fit TRBD2. Per germline, CDR1 LNHDA and CDR2 SQIVND (reference sequence). CDR3 length equals 15 residues. V lost 10 bases and J lost 8; bases outside the gene matches: 12. The CDR3 spells CATPTSGRRADEQFF. The CDR3 coding sequence is TGTGCCACCCCGACTAGCGGGAGAAGGGCAGATGAGCAGTTCTTC.

The chain links TRBV20-1 to TRBJ2-5; D might be TRBD2 (6 bases). V lost 6 bases and J 2 bases, leaving 22 bases between the germline ends. CDR1 and CDR2 from the germline V gene are DFQATT and SNEGSKA (reference sequence). CDR3 size: 16 residues. The CDR3: CSASGPGVAEQETQYF. The CDR3 DNA reads TGCAGTGCGTCAGGACCGGGCGTAGCGGAGCAAGAGACCCAGTACTTC.

The chain has TRBV4-2 and TRBJ2-2, with D possibly matching TRBD2 (5 bases). The V end lost 1 base, the J end lost 0 bases, and 9 bases lay between the germline ends. The germline gives CDR1 LGHNA, CDR2 YNFKEQ. CDR3 length: 16 amino acids. The CDR3 protein is CASSQAGLPNTGELFF. The CDR3 DNA is TGTGCCAGCAGCCAAGCTGGACTTCCGAACACCGGGGAGCTGTTTTTT.

As DNA, the CDR3 is TGTGCCAGCAGTCCGACAGGGGAGGAGGGCCGCCAAGAGACCCAGTACTTC. This gives the protein CASSPTGEEGRQETQYF. The J gene is TRBJ2-5, the V gene TRBV27, with 8 bases that match TRBD1. The trim removed 5 bases at V and 1 base at J, leaving 12 bases unmatched. This CDR3 is built from 17 residues. Germline lookup yields CDR1 MNHEY and CDR2 SMNVEV (reference sequence).

The table lists this clonotype with many counts. This chain connects TRBV29-1 to TRBJ2-4, with D hard to call. This CDR3 is built from 14 residues. Germline V gene sequence: CDR1 SQVTM, CDR2 ANQGSEA. With 0 bases removed from V and 7 bases from J, the gap between germline ends came to 13 bases. The CDR3 nucleotides read TGCAGCGTTGAAGATCGTGTGGTGCGGAACATTCAGTACTTC. This sequence encodes CSVEDRVVRNIQYF.

The J gene is TRBJ1-6, the V gene TRBV18; D is perhaps TRBD1 (5 bases). V lost 6 bases and J 8 bases, leaving 20 bases between the germline ends. The CDR3 extends over 16 amino acids. Germline assignment: CDR1 KGHSH and CDR2 LQKENI. CDR3 in amino acids: CASSLTRELRDSPLHF. Here the CDR3 DNA reads TGTGCCAGCTCGCTCACCAGGGAGCTAAGGGATTCACCCCTCCACTTT.

V gene TRBV30 combines with J gene TRBJ1-2; D gene uncertain. This CDR3 is built from 13 residues. CDR1 GTSNPN and CDR2 SVGIG come from the germline V gene (reference sequence). V gave up 5 bases and J gave up 2 bases, with 12 bases separating them. The CDR3 loop reads CAWGSGFNYGYTF. CDR3 coding DNA: TGTGCCTGGGGTTCGGGGTTCAACTATGGCTACACCTTC. The full variable domain, completed using reference TRBV30 and TRBJ1-2, is SQTIHQWPATLVQPVGSPLSLECTVEGTSNPNLYWYRQAAGRGLQLLFYSVGIGQISSEVPQNLSASRPQDRQFILSSKKLLLSDSGFYLCAWGSGFNYGYTFGSGTRLTVV.